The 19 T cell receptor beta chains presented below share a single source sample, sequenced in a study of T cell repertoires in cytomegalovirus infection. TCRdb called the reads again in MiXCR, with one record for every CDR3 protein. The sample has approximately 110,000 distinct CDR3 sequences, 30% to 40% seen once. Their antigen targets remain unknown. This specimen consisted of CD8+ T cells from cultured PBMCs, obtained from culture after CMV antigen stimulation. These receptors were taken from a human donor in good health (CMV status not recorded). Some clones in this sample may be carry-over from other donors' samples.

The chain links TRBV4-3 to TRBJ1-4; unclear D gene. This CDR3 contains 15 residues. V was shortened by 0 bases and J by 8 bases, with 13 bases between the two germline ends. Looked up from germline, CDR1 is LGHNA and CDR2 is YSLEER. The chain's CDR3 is CASSQDSSGWEKLFF. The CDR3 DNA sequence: TGCGCCAGCAGCCAAGATTCTTCGGGGTGGGAAAAACTGTTTTTT.

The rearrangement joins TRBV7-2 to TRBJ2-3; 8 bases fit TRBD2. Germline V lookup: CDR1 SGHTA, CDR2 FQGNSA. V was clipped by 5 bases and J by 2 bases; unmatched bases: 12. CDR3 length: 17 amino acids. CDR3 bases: TGTGCCAGCAGCCCCCGGGGGGGGCGGGGGACCACAGATACGCAGTATTTT. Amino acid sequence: CASSPRGGRGTTDTQYF.

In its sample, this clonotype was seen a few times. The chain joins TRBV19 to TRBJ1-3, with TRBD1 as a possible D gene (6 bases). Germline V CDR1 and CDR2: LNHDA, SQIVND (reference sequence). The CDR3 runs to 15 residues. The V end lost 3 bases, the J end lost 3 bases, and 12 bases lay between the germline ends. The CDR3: CASSIGGAYGNTIYF. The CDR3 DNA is TGTGCCAGTAGTATCGGGGGCGCGTATGGAAACACCATATATTTT.

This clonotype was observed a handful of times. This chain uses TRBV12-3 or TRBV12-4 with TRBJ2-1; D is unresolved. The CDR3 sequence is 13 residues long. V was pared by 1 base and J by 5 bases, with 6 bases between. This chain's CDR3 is CASSLVQHNEQFF. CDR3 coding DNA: TGTGCCAGCAGTTTAGTACAGCACAATGAGCAGTTCTTC.

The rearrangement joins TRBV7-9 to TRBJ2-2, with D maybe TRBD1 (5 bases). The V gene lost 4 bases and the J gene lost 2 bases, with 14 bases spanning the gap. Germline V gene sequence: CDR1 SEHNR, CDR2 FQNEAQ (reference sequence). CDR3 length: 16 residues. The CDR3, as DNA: TGTGCCAGCAGCTCCCAGGGAAATCCTAACACCGGGGAGCTGTTTTTT. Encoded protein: CASSSQGNPNTGELFF.

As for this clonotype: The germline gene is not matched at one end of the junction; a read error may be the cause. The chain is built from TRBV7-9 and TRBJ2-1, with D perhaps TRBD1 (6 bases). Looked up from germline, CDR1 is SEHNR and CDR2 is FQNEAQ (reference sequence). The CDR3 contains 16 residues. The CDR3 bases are TGTGCCAGCAGCCTCGGTCACAGGGAATTTAACAATAAGCAGTTCTTC. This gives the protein CASSLGHREFNNKQFF.

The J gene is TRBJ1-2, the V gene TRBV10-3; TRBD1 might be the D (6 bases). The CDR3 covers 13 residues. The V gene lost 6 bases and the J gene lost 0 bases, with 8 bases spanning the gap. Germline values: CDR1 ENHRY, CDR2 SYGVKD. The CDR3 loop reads CAIRDRANYGYTF. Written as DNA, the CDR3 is TGTGCCATCAGGGACAGAGCTAACTATGGCTACACCTTC.

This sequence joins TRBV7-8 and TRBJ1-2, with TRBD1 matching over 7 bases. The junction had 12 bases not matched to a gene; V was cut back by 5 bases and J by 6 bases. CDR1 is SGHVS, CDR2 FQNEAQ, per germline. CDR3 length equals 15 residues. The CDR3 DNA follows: TGTGCCAGCAGCGGAAACCGACAGGGCAGCAATGGCTACACCTTC. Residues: CASSGNRQGSNGYTF.

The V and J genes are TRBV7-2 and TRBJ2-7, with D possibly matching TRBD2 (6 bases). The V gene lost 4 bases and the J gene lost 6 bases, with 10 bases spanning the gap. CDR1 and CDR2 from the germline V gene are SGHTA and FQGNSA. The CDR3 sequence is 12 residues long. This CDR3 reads CASSSFSGEQYF. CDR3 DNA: TGTGCCAGCAGCTCTTTTAGCGGCGAGCAGTACTTC.

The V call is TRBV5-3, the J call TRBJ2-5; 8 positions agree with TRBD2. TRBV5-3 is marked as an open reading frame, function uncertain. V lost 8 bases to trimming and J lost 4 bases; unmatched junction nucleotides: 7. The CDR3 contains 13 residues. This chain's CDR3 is CASSVSGGETQYF. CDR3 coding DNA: TGTGCCAGCAGCGTAAGCGGGGGAGAGACCCAGTACTTC.

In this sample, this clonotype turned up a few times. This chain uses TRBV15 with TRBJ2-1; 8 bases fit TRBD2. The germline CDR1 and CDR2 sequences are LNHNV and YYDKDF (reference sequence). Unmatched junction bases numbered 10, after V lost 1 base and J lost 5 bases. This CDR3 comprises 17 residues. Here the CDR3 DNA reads TGTGCCACCAGCAGAGCGATCGGGACTAGACGAAACAATGAGCAGTTCTTC. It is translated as CATSRAIGTRRNNEQFF.

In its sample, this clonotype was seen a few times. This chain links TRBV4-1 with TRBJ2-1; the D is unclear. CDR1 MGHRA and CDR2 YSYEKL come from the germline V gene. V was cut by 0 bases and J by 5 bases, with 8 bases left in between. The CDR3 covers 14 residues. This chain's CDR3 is CASSQEGWDNEQFF. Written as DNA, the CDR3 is TGCGCCAGCAGCCAAGAGGGTTGGGACAATGAGCAGTTCTTC.

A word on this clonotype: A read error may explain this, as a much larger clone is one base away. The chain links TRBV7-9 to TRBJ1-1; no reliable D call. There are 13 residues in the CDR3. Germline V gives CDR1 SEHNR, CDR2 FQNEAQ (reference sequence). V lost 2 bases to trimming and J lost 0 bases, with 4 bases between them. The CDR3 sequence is CASSLWVNTEAFF. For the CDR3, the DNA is TGTGCCAGCAGCTTATGGGTGAACACTGAAGCTTTCTTT.

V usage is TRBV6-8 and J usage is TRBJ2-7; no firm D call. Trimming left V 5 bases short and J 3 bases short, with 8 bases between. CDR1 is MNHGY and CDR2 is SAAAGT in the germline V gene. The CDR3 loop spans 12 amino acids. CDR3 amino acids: CASSAEYYEQYF. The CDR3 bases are TGTGCCAGCAGTGCAGAGTACTACGAGCAGTACTTC.

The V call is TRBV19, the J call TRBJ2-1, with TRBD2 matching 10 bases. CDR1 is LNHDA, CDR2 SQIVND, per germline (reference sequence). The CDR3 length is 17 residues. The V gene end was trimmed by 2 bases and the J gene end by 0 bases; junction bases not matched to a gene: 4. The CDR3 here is CASSILAGASSYNEQFF. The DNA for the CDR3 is TGTGCCAGTAGTATACTAGCGGGGGCTAGCTCCTACAATGAGCAGTTCTTC.

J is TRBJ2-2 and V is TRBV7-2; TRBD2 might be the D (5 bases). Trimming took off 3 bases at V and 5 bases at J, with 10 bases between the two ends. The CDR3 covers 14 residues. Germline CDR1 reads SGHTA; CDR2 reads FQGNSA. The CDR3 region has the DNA TGTGCCAGCAGCTTTCTCTGGGAGACCGGGGAGCTGTTTTTT. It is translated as CASSFLWETGELFF.

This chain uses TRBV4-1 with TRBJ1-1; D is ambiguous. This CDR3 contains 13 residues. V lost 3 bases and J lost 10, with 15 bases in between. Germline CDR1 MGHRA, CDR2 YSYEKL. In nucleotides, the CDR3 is TGCGCCAGCAGCCATTCTCCGGCGCGGGTAGCTTTCTTT. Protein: CASSHSPARVAFF.

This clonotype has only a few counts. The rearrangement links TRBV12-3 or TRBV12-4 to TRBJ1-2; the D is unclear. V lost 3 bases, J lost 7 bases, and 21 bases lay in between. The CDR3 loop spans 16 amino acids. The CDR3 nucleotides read TGTGCCAGCAGTTTTGTCCGACCGGATTCTGTGGGTGGCTACACCTTC. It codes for CASSFVRPDSVGGYTF.

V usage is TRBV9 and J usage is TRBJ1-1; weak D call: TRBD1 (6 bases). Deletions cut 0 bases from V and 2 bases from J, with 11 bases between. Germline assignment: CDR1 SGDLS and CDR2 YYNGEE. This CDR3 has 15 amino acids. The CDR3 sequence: CASSVGTEVNTEAFF. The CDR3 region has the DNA TGTGCCAGCAGCGTAGGGACAGAGGTAAACACTGAAGCTTTCTTT.